This TCR beta chain was sequenced for a study of T cell responses to AZD1222 COVID-19 vaccine. This clone has just a few counts. Its specificity is not known. The CDR3 loop spans 14 amino acids. Per the germline V gene, CDR1 is GTSNPN and CDR2 is SVGIG (reference sequence). The germline V and J ends were trimmed by 3 bases and 2 bases, with 12 bases remaining between them. Here immunoSEQ multiplex PCR was the method, and the copy in TCRdb shows in-frame clones only, minus some. The top ten hold 1% to 1.3% of the sample, which has approximately 140,000 clones, over 85% seen once. Whole-study findings and limits: The study found Spike-specific TCR breadth and depth rose after two AZD1222 doses.

The receptor was isolated from an adult who received the AZD1222 COVID-19 vaccine. The genes are TRBV30 and TRBJ2-3; D gene uncertain. The source material was peripheral blood, sampled 28 days after the second AZD1222 dose. CDR3 sequence (DNA): TGTGCCTGGAGCAGTTTTGTCATCACAGATACGCAGTATTTT. It codes for CAWSSFVITDTQYF.